A single sample gave rise to the 8 T cell receptor beta chains below, sequenced in a study of metastatic and nonmetastatic thyroid tumors (dated by TCRdb to about 2020). None of the patients had been given any treatment before thyroid surgery. Libraries were prepared through PCR. TCRdb records Illumina HiSeq 4000 as the sequencer. The raw public data were reprocessed by TCRdb itself: fastp quality trimming at Q25, MiXCR clonotype calling, in-frame beta chains only. This sample gives some 93,000 clones in total; about 13% of them show up just once. Of the sample, roughly 12% is held by the ten largest clones. The source material was blood. These receptors all stem from a female donor with papillary thyroid cancer or a benign thyroid nodule (not recorded which). Some clones in this sample may be carry-over from other donors' samples.

This clone was detected ten times or more. V is TRBV7-8 and J is TRBJ2-5, with 15 nucleotides matching TRBD2. The germline V gene has CDR1 SGHVS and CDR2 FQNEAQ. This CDR3 has 17 amino acids. The junction had 9 bases not matched to a gene; V was cut back by 5 bases and J by 5 bases. This CDR3 reads CASSPRTSGRAGETQYF. The CDR3 DNA reads TGTGCCAGCAGCCCCAGGACTAGCGGGAGGGCCGGGGAGACCCAGTACTTC.

The table lists this clone with many counts. This chain connects TRBV7-9 to TRBJ2-2, with TRBD1 matching over 7 bases. The CDR3 has 15 amino acids. CDR1 is SEHNR, CDR2 FQNEAQ, per germline (reference sequence). J gave up 2 bases and V 5 bases, and 5 bases lay outside the gene matches. DNA for the CDR3: TGTGCCAGCAGCCCCGGGACAGAAAACACCGGGGAGCTGTTTTTT. Its translation is CASSPGTENTGELFF.

The chain uses TRBV28 and TRBJ1-1; perhaps TRBD1 as D (6 bases). This CDR3 has 14 residues. V gave up 3 bases and J gave up 1 base, with 9 bases separating them. Germline V gives CDR1 MDHEN, CDR2 SYDVKM. The CDR3 is CASSLVGQNTEAFF. The DNA for the CDR3 is TGTGCCAGCAGTTTGGTGGGACAGAACACTGAAGCTTTCTTT.

This clone was counted at least ten times. The V gene is TRBV19, the J gene TRBJ1-2; D not certain. CDR3 size: 12 residues. With 6 bases removed from V and 1 base from J, the gap between germline ends came to 6 bases. Germline V gene sequence: CDR1 LNHDA, CDR2 SQIVND (reference sequence). This CDR3 is CASRSGNYGYTF. The CDR3 bases are TGTGCCAGTAGATCGGGTAACTATGGCTACACCTTC.

In this sample, this clone turned up many times. The rearrangement links TRBV3-1 to TRBJ2-1; 9 nucleotides match TRBD2. V lost 3 bases and J lost 6; bases outside the gene matches: 9. The CDR3 sequence is 16 residues long. Germline assignment: CDR1 LGHDT and CDR2 YNNKEL (reference sequence). The CDR3 sequence: CASSQLPGLAFNEQFF. In nucleotides, the CDR3 is TGTGCCAGCAGCCAGTTACCGGGACTAGCATTCAATGAGCAGTTCTTC.

There are many counts of this clone. The chain joins TRBV7-2 to TRBJ2-7; the match to TRBD1 covers 8 bases. The CDR3 has 16 residues. From germline, CDR1 is SGHTA and CDR2 FQGNSA. V trimming: 0 bases; J trimming: 4 bases; junction bases outside the gene matches: 8. This CDR3 is CASSLADRAGLYEQYF. Here the CDR3 DNA reads TGTGCCAGCAGCTTAGCGGACAGGGCGGGCCTTTACGAGCAGTACTTC. The complete variable domain, with remaining parts taken from reference TRBV7-2 and TRBJ2-7, reads GAGVSQSPSNKVTEKGKDVELRCDPISGHTALYWYRQSLGQGLEFLIYFQGNSAPDKSGLPSDRFSAERTGGSVSTLTIQRTQQEDSAVYLCASSLADRAGLYEQYFGPGTRLTVT.

This clone was found many times. The chain recombines TRBV18 with TRBJ2-6; no clear D gene. CDR3 size: 12 residues. The V end was cut by 3 bases, the J end by 6 bases, with 3 bases between. Looked up from germline, CDR1 is KGHSH and CDR2 is LQKENI. The CDR3 region is CASSPAANVLTF. Written as DNA, the CDR3 is TGTGCCAGCTCACCCGCGGCCAACGTCCTGACTTTC.

This clone was seen ten or more times. CDR3 loop: CASSIGQRSGNTIYF. For the CDR3, the DNA is TGTGCCAGCAGCATCGGACAGCGCTCTGGAAACACCATATATTTT. The chain recombines TRBV5-4 with TRBJ1-3, with a possible D match to TRBD1 (6 bases). The CDR3 consists of 15 residues. Trimming cost V 4 bases and J 0 bases, with 11 bases left between them. CDR1 is SGHNT and CDR2 is YYREEE in the germline V gene (reference sequence).